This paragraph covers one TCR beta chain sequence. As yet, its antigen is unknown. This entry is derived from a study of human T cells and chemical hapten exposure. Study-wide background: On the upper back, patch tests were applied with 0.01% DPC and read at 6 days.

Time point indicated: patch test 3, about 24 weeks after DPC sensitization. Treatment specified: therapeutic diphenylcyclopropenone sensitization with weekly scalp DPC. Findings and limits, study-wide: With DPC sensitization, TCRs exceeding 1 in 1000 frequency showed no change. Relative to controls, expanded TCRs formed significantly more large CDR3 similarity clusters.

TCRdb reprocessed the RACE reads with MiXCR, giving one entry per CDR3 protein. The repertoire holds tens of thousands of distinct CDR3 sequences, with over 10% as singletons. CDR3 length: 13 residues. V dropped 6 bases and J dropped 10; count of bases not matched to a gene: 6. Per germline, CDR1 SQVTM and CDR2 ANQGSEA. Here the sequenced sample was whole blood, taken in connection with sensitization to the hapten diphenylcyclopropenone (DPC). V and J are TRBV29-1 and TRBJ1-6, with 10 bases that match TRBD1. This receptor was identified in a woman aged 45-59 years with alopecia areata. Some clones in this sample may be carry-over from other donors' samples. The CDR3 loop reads CSVAGTGESPLHF. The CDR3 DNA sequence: TGCAGCGTCGCCGGGACAGGGGAATCACCCCTCCACTTT. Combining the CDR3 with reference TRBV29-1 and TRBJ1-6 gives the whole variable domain SAVISQKPSRDICQRGTSLTIQCQVDSQVTMMFWYRQQPGQSLTLIATANQGSEATYESGFVIDKFPISRPNLTFSTLTVSNMSPEDSSIYLCSVAGTGESPLHFGNGTRLTVT.